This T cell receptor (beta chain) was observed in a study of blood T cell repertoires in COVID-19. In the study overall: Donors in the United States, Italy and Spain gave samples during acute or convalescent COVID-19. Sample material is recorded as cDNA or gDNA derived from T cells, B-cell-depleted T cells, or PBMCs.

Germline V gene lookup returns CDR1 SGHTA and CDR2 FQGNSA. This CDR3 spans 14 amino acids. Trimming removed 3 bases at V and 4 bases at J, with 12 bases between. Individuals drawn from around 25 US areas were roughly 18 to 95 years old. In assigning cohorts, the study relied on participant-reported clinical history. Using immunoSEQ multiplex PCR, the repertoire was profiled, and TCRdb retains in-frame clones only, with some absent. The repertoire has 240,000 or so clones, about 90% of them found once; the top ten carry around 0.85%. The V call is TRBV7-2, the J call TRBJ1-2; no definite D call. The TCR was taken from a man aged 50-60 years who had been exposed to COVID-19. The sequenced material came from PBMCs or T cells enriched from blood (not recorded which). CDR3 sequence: CASSFRGVTYGYTF. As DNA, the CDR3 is TGTGCCAGCAGCTTTAGAGGTGTAACCTATGGCTACACCTTC.